Each of the 10 T cell receptor beta chains below was sequenced from the same sample in a study of control samples from healthy donors and cancer patients. This table comes from immunoSEQ multiplex PCR, and its TCRdb copy is limited to in-frame clones, with some not included. The table includes around 94,000 clones, around 87% detected once. Sequenced sample: blood. Receptors were obtained from a woman aged 45-65 years in good health.

V is TRBV6-5 and J is TRBJ1-2, with 8 bases identical to TRBD1. The germline V gene encodes CDR1 MNHEY and CDR2 SVGAGI. The CDR3 has 15 residues. J gave up 3 bases and V 7 bases, and 10 bases lay outside the gene matches. The CDR3 loop is CASTPDREFYYGYTF. For the CDR3, the DNA is TGTGCCAGCACTCCGGACAGGGAATTTTACTATGGCTACACCTTC.

This rearrangement joins TRBV5-1 to TRBJ1-1; D gene ambiguous. Germline-derived CDR1 and CDR2 are SGHRS and YFSETQ. The V end was cut by 3 bases, the J end by 1 base, with 7 bases between. The CDR3 extends over 13 amino acids. This chain's CDR3 is CASSWNQNTEAFF. CDR3 nucleotides: TGCGCCAGCAGCTGGAATCAGAACACTGAAGCTTTCTTT.

The V and J genes are TRBV2 and TRBJ2-2; D might be TRBD1 or TRBD2, each matching 5 bases. Deletions cut 1 base from V and 6 bases from J, with 9 bases between. Germline V CDR1 and CDR2: SNHLY, FYNNEI. This CDR3 spans 14 amino acids. The CDR3 spells CASSEVGVAGELFF. CDR3 bases: TGTGCCAGCAGTGAAGTGGGGGTTGCCGGGGAGCTGTTTTTT. The full variable domain, with the rest looked up from reference TRBV2 and TRBJ2-2, is EPEVTQTPSHQVTQMGQEVILRCVPISNHLYFYWYRQILGQKVEFLVSFYNNEISEKSEIFDDQFSVERPDGSNFTLKIRSTKLEDSAMYFCASSEVGVAGELFFGEGSRLTVL.

About this clone: One end of the junction fails to match germline, which may point to a read error. The chain employs TRBV5-6 and TRBJ2-3, with TRBD2 matching 8 bases. There are 18 residues in the CDR3. Germline V gives CDR1 SGHDT, CDR2 YYEEEE. CDR3 DNA sequence: TGTGCCAGCAGCTTGGAGGCGTCCATGGCGGGGGGCACAAATACGCAGTATTTT. Its protein is CASSLEASMAGGTNTQYF.

The genes are TRBV6-2 or TRBV6-3 and TRBJ1-1, with D possibly being TRBD1 (6 bases). V lost 4 bases and J 10 bases, leaving 19 bases between the germline ends. Germline values: CDR1 MNHEY, CDR2 SVGEGT. The CDR3 extends over 14 amino acids. The CDR3 nucleotides are TGTGCCAGCAGTTCCAACTCGATCCAGGGGCGAGCTTTCTTT. As protein: CASSSNSIQGRAFF.

The V and J genes are TRBV2 and TRBJ2-5, with 10 positions matching TRBD2. Germline CDR1 reads SNHLY; CDR2 reads FYNNEI. V dropped 1 base and J dropped 2; count of bases not matched to a gene: 4. This CDR3 has 16 residues. The CDR3: CASSEGVSGGQETQYF. The CDR3 DNA is TGTGCCAGCAGTGAAGGAGTTAGCGGGGGGCAAGAGACCCAGTACTTC. Drawing the rest from reference TRBV2 and TRBJ2-5, the complete variable domain is EPEVTQTPSHQVTQMGQEVILRCVPISNHLYFYWYRQILGQKVEFLVSFYNNEISEKSEIFDDQFSVERPDGSNFTLKIRSTKLEDSAMYFCASSEGVSGGQETQYFGPGTRLLVL.

V and J are TRBV27 and TRBJ2-7, with 8 bases identical to TRBD1. The CDR3 consists of 12 residues. CDR1 MNHEY and CDR2 SMNVEV come from the germline V gene (reference sequence). Trimming removed 6 bases from V and 6 bases from J; junction bases left unmatched: 4. CDR3 DNA sequence: TGTGCCAGCAGCCGGACAGGGATCGAGCAGTACTTC. Amino acid sequence: CASSRTGIEQYF.

This clone came up once. The chain uses TRBV27 and TRBJ1-5; D is undetermined. The V end was cut by 6 bases, the J end by 3 bases, with 12 bases between. This CDR3 has 14 amino acids. Germline V lookup: CDR1 MNHEY, CDR2 SMNVEV (reference sequence). CDR3 loop: CASRPEGYNQPQHF. CDR3 DNA: TGTGCCAGCAGACCTGAAGGCTACAATCAGCCCCAGCATTTT.

The chain has TRBV18 and TRBJ2-3; 8 bases match TRBD2. The CDR3 has 15 amino acids. CDR1 and CDR2 (germline): KGHSH, LQKENI. V lost 1 base, J lost 6 bases, and 6 bases stayed unmatched. The CDR3 DNA sequence: TGTGCCAGCTCACCACTCGCGGGGGGTTCGGATACGCAGTATTTT. It codes for CASSPLAGGSDTQYF.

This rearrangement joins TRBV6-1 to TRBJ2-3; D not resolved. CDR1 is MNHNS, CDR2 SASEGT, per germline. The CDR3 consists of 13 residues. The V and J ends lost 1 base and 2 bases respectively, with 4 bases between them. CDR3 in amino acids: CASSEGFTDTQYF. The CDR3 DNA reads as TGTGCCAGCAGTGAAGGTTTCACAGATACGCAGTATTTT.